Following are 19 T cell receptor beta chains from one sample sequenced in a study of regulatory T cells in long-lasting Graves disease. The time point: newly diagnosed GD, antithyroid drugs for less than 3 months. Scientists built the TCR library using RNA that was extracted from PBMCs. The authors built TCR beta libraries using iRepertoire HTBI primers and Arm-PCR of CDR3 regions. TCRdb fed the multiplex PCR reads into MiXCR, producing one record per CDR3 protein. The table lists a few hundred thousand distinct CDR3 sequences, approximately 16% of them singletons, with roughly 7.7% in the top ten. These records were also assigned to another study, of T cells in Graves' hyperthyroidism and ophthalmopathy.

Material: peripheral blood mononuclear cells (PBMCs), obtained at new diagnosis, from a patient treated with antithyroid drugs. Source of these receptors: a woman between 40 and 50 years old with Graves disease.

This clonotype was seen ten or more times. The V and J genes are TRBV3-1 and TRBJ2-7, with 8 positions matching TRBD2. V shed 5 bases, J shed 4 bases, and the junction held 10 bases outside the gene matches. CDR1 and CDR2 from the germline V gene are LGHDT and YNNKEL (reference sequence). This CDR3 comprises 15 residues. The DNA of the CDR3 is TGTGCCAGCAGCTTAGGGCTAGCGGGCGGTTACGAGCAGTACTTC. Translating it yields CASSLGLAGGYEQYF.

The CDR3 nucleotides are TGCGCCAGCAGCCCCACACAGGGGGCCGTGAACACTGAAGCTTTCTTT. This gives the protein CASSPTQGAVNTEAFF. The chain carries TRBV5-1 and TRBJ1-1; 9 positions agree with TRBD1. The CDR3 covers 16 residues. Trimming cost V 4 bases and J 0 bases; bases outside gene matches: 7. Germline V gives CDR1 SGHRS, CDR2 YFSETQ.

In this sample, this clonotype turned up many times. The gene calls are TRBV29-1 and TRBJ2-7; D ambiguous. Per germline, CDR1 SQVTM and CDR2 ANQGSEA. V was shortened by 3 bases and J by 2 bases, with 5 bases between the two germline ends. The CDR3 is 11 residues long. As DNA, the CDR3 is TGCAGCGTTGAGGCAGCCTACGAGCAGTACTTC. It is translated as CSVEAAYEQYF.

This clonotype occurred a few times. The rearrangement uses TRBV5-5 and TRBJ1-1; no clear D. In germline, CDR1 is SGHKS, CDR2 YYEKEE (reference sequence). The V gene lost 4 bases and the J gene lost 6 bases, with 13 bases spanning the gap. This CDR3 is built from 13 residues. The CDR3 bases are TGTGCCAGCAGCCCTATGAGGGTCTCTGAAGCTTTCTTT. Its translation: CASSPMRVSEAFF. The full variable domain, rest sourced from reference TRBV5-5 and TRBJ1-1, is DAGVTQSPTHLIKTRGQQVTLRCSPISGHKSVSWYQQVLGQGPQFIFQYYEKEERGRGNFPDRFSARQFPNYSSELNVNALLLGDSALYLCASSPMRVSEAFFGQGTRLTVV.

The chain links TRBV5-1 to TRBJ2-3, with D possibly TRBD1 on 5 matching bases. Germline assignment: CDR1 SGHRS and CDR2 YFSETQ. Trimming pared 0 bases from V and 3 bases from J, leaving 8 bases between. The CDR3 has 14 residues. This chain's CDR3 is CASSLVRQTDTQYF. In DNA, the CDR3 is TGCGCCAGCAGCTTGGTACGACAGACAGATACGCAGTATTTT.

Only one count was recorded for this clonotype. A much larger clonotype is one base distant, so this may be a read error. The gene calls are TRBV7-9 and TRBJ2-7, with 9 nucleotides matching TRBD1. V was pared by 5 bases and J by 6 bases, with 8 bases of the junction left unmatched. Germline V lookup: CDR1 SEHNR, CDR2 FQNEAQ (reference sequence). The CDR3 length is 14 residues. The CDR3 protein is CASSTPGQGVEQYF. The CDR3 coding sequence is TGTGCCAGCAGCACACCGGGACAGGGAGTCGAGCAGTACTTC. The full variable domain, in which reference TRBV7-9 and TRBJ2-7 provide the parts outside the CDR3, is DTGVSQNPRHKITKRGQNVTFRCDPISEHNRLYWYRQTLGQGPEFLTYFQNEAQLEKSRLLSDRFSAERPKGSFSTLEIQRTEQGDSAMYLCASSTPGQGVEQYFGPGTRLTVT.

The chain employs TRBV6-5 and TRBJ2-1; TRBD2 matches 10 bases. Trimming at V came to 2 bases and at J to 9 bases, leaving 4 bases not matched to a gene. The germline V gene has CDR1 MNHEY and CDR2 SVGAGI. This CDR3 contains 14 residues. In DNA form, the CDR3 reads TGTGCCAGCAGTTACCAGGTAGCGGGGGGTGAGCAGTTCTTC. It is translated as CASSYQVAGGEQFF.

This clonotype was seen at least ten times. Mismatch with germline at one junction end may stem from a read error. CDR3 sequence (DNA): TGTGCCAGCAGTTTCCGGGGGACGAACACCGGGGAGCTGTTTTTT. Translation: CASSFRGTNTGELFF. The genes are TRBV5-1 and TRBJ2-2; a weak D match, TRBD2 (6 bases). The CDR3 length is 15 residues. The germline CDR1 and CDR2 sequences are SGHRS and YFSETQ.

As regards this clonotype: This probably arose from a read error, given a far larger clone one base away. The chain has TRBV11-2 and TRBJ2-3; D is unresolved. CDR1 is SGHAT, CDR2 FQNNGV, per germline. This CDR3 comprises 14 residues. CDR3 nucleotide sequence: TGTGCCAGCAGCTTAGCCAGGAACACAGATACGCGGTATTTT. Translated, it gives CASSLARNTDTRYF.

This clonotype came up many times. The chain has TRBV11-2 and TRBJ2-1; a weak D match, TRBD2 (6 bases). The V and J ends lost 0 bases and 2 bases respectively, with 8 bases between them. Germline V gene data show CDR1 as SGHAT and CDR2 as FQNNGV. The CDR3 runs to 15 residues. The CDR3, as DNA: TGTGCCAGCAGCTTAGACGGGAGTCCCTACAATGAGCAGTTCTTC. This translates into CASSLDGSPYNEQFF.

This clonotype appeared many times. The chain recombines TRBV7-2 with TRBJ1-4; 7 bases agree with TRBD1. Trimming took 5 bases from V and 4 from J; bases not matched to a gene: 7. CDR1 and CDR2 (germline): SGHTA, FQGNSA. The CDR3 has 15 residues. CDR3: CASSQSGGYNEKLFF. As DNA, the CDR3 is TGTGCCAGCAGCCAATCAGGGGGGTATAATGAAAAACTGTTTTTT.

In regard to this clonotype: The likely explanation is a read error, given a far larger clone one base away. V usage is TRBV18 and J usage is TRBJ2-4; the match to TRBD2 covers 13 bases. Germline lookup yields CDR1 KGHSH and CDR2 LQKENI. The length of the CDR3 is 16 residues. The CDR3 sequence is CASSPGLAGIMDEQLF. CDR3 nucleotide sequence: TGTGCCAGCTCACCGGGACTAGCGGGAATTATGGATGAGCAGCTCTTC.

In this sample, this clonotype turned up many times. This chain links TRBV12-3 or TRBV12-4 with TRBJ2-3; perhaps TRBD1 as D (6 bases). V lost 6 bases and J lost 2, with 12 bases in between. The CDR3 totals 14 residues. Written as DNA, the CDR3 is TGTGCCAGCAGCCACAGGGACCTCACAGATACGCAGTATTTT. Its protein is CASSHRDLTDTQYF.

This clonotype was observed a few times. The J gene is TRBJ2-2, the V gene TRBV7-9; D perhaps matches TRBD2 (6 bases). There are 15 residues in the CDR3. Trimming shortened V by 1 base and J by 7 bases, and 13 bases separated the two germline ends. Germline V gene data show CDR1 as SEHNR and CDR2 as FQNEAQ (reference sequence). CDR3 protein: CASSLGASVIGELFF. In DNA, the CDR3 is TGTGCCAGCAGCTTAGGGGCTAGCGTGATCGGGGAGCTGTTTTTT.

Remarks on this clonotype: One end of the junction is discordant with germline, which a read error may explain. The chain has TRBV20-1 and TRBJ2-3; D remains unclear. Germline V gene data show CDR1 as DFQATT and CDR2 as SNEGSKA (reference sequence). CDR3 length: 14 amino acids. In DNA, the CDR3 is TGCAGTTCTAGAGATTTCCTAGTGGAAGATACGCAGTATTTT. This translates into CSSRDFLVEDTQYF.

V is TRBV19 and J is TRBJ2-2; 9 bases are shared with TRBD1. Losses at the gene ends were 6 bases for V and 1 base for J; bases not matched to a gene: 3. Germline V CDR1 and CDR2: LNHDA, SQIVND (reference sequence). This CDR3 is built from 15 residues. In DNA form, the CDR3 reads TGTGCCAGTAGCGCGGACAGGGGGAACACCGGGGAGCTGTTTTTT. Its protein product is CASSADRGNTGELFF.

This clonotype was seen many times. The chain recombines TRBV2 with TRBJ2-5; 12 positions match TRBD2. Looked up from germline, CDR1 is SNHLY and CDR2 is FYNNEI. J was trimmed by 5 bases and V by 8 bases; bases with no gene match: 12. The CDR3 covers 16 residues. DNA for the CDR3: TGTGCCAGCTCCGGACTAGCGGGATCCGCGGGCGAGACCCAGTACTTC. Translating gives CASSGLAGSAGETQYF.

This clonotype was counted at least ten times. The J gene is TRBJ2-6, the V gene TRBV11-3; D perhaps matches TRBD1 (5 bases). Deletions cut 3 bases from V and 2 bases from J, with 11 bases between. CDR1 SGHNT and CDR2 YENEEA come from the germline V gene. The CDR3 has 16 residues. The CDR3 here is CASSLGFRAGANVLTF. The CDR3 DNA reads TGTGCCAGCAGCTTGGGCTTCAGGGCTGGGGCCAACGTCCTGACTTTC.

Only a few counts were recorded for this clonotype. The rearrangement uses TRBV4-1 and TRBJ2-5, with 10 bases matching TRBD2. The germline V gene has CDR1 MGHRA and CDR2 YSYEKL. This CDR3 is built from 15 residues. The V and J ends lost 3 bases and 5 bases, in that order; junction bases with no gene match: 6. The CDR3 DNA sequence: TGCGCCAGCAGCCAGGGACTAGCGTGGAAGGAGACCCAGTACTTC. It codes for CASSQGLAWKETQYF.